These T cell receptor beta chains were read from a single sample in a study of shared clonotypes between healthy human individuals. Here immunoSEQ multiplex PCR was the method, and the copy in TCRdb shows in-frame clones only, minus some. The sample consists of some 2,000,000 clones, 85% to 95% of them appearing once. Source material: naive CD4+ T cells sorted from blood. These receptors all stem from a man aged 18 to 30 in good health. Both conserved end residues are part of each CDR3. Fields, in order: V gene, clone size, J gene, D gene, CDR3 protein, CDR3 DNA. A D gene is named only where the DNA matches it firmly. Size tells how often a clone was seen (once, few, many) or the class of an expanded clone, and some rows leave it out.

v_gene: TRBV10-3; abundance: .; j_gene: TRBJ2-7; d_gene: .; CDR3aa: CAIRGVWVSSYF; CDR3nt: TGTGCCATCAGGGGGGTGTGGGTTAGCTCCTACTTC
v_gene: TRBV7-9; abundance: .; j_gene: TRBJ2-5; d_gene: .; CDR3aa: CASSLLARVQKTQYF; CDR3nt: TGTGCCAGCAGCTTATTGGCTAGGGTTCAAAAGACCCAGTACTTC
v_gene: TRBV10-3; abundance: many; j_gene: TRBJ1-5; d_gene: .; CDR3aa: CAISELGQPQHF; CDR3nt: TGTGCCATCAGTGAGTTGGGCCAGCCCCAGCATTTT
v_gene: TRBV7-2; abundance: .; j_gene: TRBJ2-3; d_gene: .; CDR3aa: CASSFGSRDTQYF; CDR3nt: TGTGCCAGCAGCTTTGGTTCGAGAGATACGCAGTATTTT
v_gene: TRBV9; abundance: .; j_gene: TRBJ2-1; d_gene: .; CDR3aa: CASSVDRNNEQFF; CDR3nt: TGTGCCAGCAGCGTCGACAGGAACAATGAGCAGTTCTTC
v_gene: TRBV4-2; abundance: .; j_gene: TRBJ2-3; d_gene: .; CDR3aa: CASSPSRDGLDTQYF; CDR3nt: TGTGCCAGCAGCCCCTCCCGGGACGGCCTTGATACGCAGTATTTT
v_gene: TRBV2; abundance: .; j_gene: TRBJ1-5; d_gene: .; CDR3aa: CASSLGVDQPQHF; CDR3nt: TGTGCCAGCAGTCTAGGGGTTGATCAGCCCCAGCATTTT
v_gene: TRBV18; abundance: .; j_gene: TRBJ1-5; d_gene: .; CDR3aa: CASSRGSNNQPQHF; CDR3nt: TGTGCCAGCTCACGGGGGTCCAACAATCAGCCCCAGCATTTT
v_gene: TRBV6-1; abundance: .; j_gene: TRBJ1-5; d_gene: .; CDR3aa: CASSEAWVQGAKPQHF; CDR3nt: TGTGCCAGCAGTGAAGCGTGGGTGCAGGGCGCTAAGCCCCAGCATTTT
v_gene: TRBV5-5; abundance: .; j_gene: TRBJ1-1; d_gene: .; CDR3aa: CASSLAAGEAFF; CDR3nt: TGTGCCAGCAGCTTGGCCGCAGGGGAAGCTTTCTTT
v_gene: TRBV10-3; abundance: .; j_gene: TRBJ1-4; d_gene: .; CDR3aa: CATGDGTVEKLFF; CDR3nt: TGTGCCACTGGGGACGGGACGGTAGAAAAACTGTTTTTT
v_gene: TRBV6-1; abundance: .; j_gene: TRBJ2-3; d_gene: .; CDR3aa: CASSDSVFADTQYF; CDR3nt: TGTGCCAGCAGTGACTCAGTATTTGCAGATACGCAGTATTTT
v_gene: TRBV10-3; abundance: once; j_gene: TRBJ2-5; d_gene: TRBD2; CDR3aa: CAISGGAETQYF; CDR3nt: TGTGCCATCAGCGGGGGGGCAGAGACCCAGTACTTC
v_gene: TRBV2; abundance: once; j_gene: TRBJ2-7; d_gene: TRBD1; CDR3aa: CASSSQGSSYEQYF; CDR3nt: TGTGCCAGCAGCTCACAGGGGTCCTCCTACGAGCAGTACTTC
v_gene: TRBV11-2; abundance: .; j_gene: TRBJ1-2; d_gene: .; CDR3aa: CASSPTVPFYGYTF; CDR3nt: TGTGCCAGCAGCCCCACCGTACCTTTCTATGGCTACACCTTC
v_gene: TRBV30; abundance: .; j_gene: TRBJ1-1; d_gene: TRBD1; CDR3aa: CAWSLTGVGEAFF; CDR3nt: TGTGCCTGGAGCCTTACAGGGGTAGGTGAAGCTTTCTTT
v_gene: TRBV7-9; abundance: .; j_gene: TRBJ1-4; d_gene: .; CDR3aa: CASSLGTIQNEKLFF; CDR3nt: TGTGCCAGCAGCTTAGGAACAATCCAGAATGAAAAACTGTTTTTT
v_gene: TRBV28; abundance: .; j_gene: TRBJ2-7; d_gene: TRBD1; CDR3aa: CASVARGRGNEQYF; CDR3nt: TGTGCCAGCGTAGCCAGGGGGCGCGGGAACGAGCAGTACTTC
v_gene: TRBV4-1; abundance: .; j_gene: TRBJ2-2; d_gene: TRBD2; CDR3aa: CASSPVTSDTGELFF; CDR3nt: TGCGCCAGCAGCCCTGTGACTAGCGATACCGGGGAGCTGTTTTTT
v_gene: TRBV19; abundance: once; j_gene: TRBJ1-5; d_gene: .; CDR3aa: CASSIAVTVNQPQHF; CDR3nt: TGTGCCAGTAGTATAGCCGTGACGGTCAATCAGCCCCAGCATTTT
v_gene: TRBV7-2; abundance: once; j_gene: TRBJ1-5; d_gene: TRBD1; CDR3aa: CASSIDRGNQPQHF; CDR3nt: TGTGCCAGCAGCATCGACAGGGGCAATCAGCCCCAGCATTTT
v_gene: TRBV11-3; abundance: .; j_gene: TRBJ2-5; d_gene: TRBD1; CDR3aa: CASSLGQGAGETQYF; CDR3nt: TGTGCCAGCAGCCTGGGACAGGGGGCCGGAGAGACCCAGTACTTC
v_gene: TRBV28; abundance: .; j_gene: TRBJ2-1; d_gene: TRBD1; CDR3aa: CASSTAAQGAIEQFF; CDR3nt: TGTGCCAGCAGTACGGCGGCGCAGGGGGCCATTGAGCAGTTCTTC
v_gene: TRBV6-6; abundance: .; j_gene: TRBJ1-5; d_gene: .; CDR3aa: CASSYNSGGNQPQHF; CDR3nt: TGTGCCAGCAGTTACAATTCTGGGGGTAATCAGCCCCAGCATTTT
v_gene: TRBV19; abundance: .; j_gene: TRBJ1-2; d_gene: TRBD1; CDR3aa: CASRQGDPGGYTF; CDR3nt: TGTGCCAGTAGACAGGGGGACCCGGGTGGCTACACCTTC
v_gene: TRBV5-1; abundance: once; j_gene: TRBJ2-7; d_gene: .; CDR3aa: CASSLMTSAYEQYF; CDR3nt: TGCGCCAGCAGCTTGATGACATCAGCCTACGAGCAGTACTTC
v_gene: TRBV14; abundance: .; j_gene: TRBJ1-5; d_gene: .; CDR3aa: CASSQERDGDRGNQPQHF; CDR3nt: TGTGCCAGCAGCCAAGAAAGGGACGGTGATCGGGGCAATCAGCCCCAGCATTTT
v_gene: TRBV9; abundance: .; j_gene: TRBJ2-7; d_gene: TRBD1; CDR3aa: CASSAGQVSYEQYF; CDR3nt: TGTGCCAGCAGCGCAGGACAGGTCTCCTACGAGCAGTACTTC